One and the same sample provided the 22 T cell receptor beta chains below, sequenced in a study of cytomegalovirus exposure and HLA in healthy donors. Primers for the PCR totalled 60 Vbeta and 13 Jbeta. Using immunoSEQ multiplex PCR, the repertoire was profiled, and TCRdb retains in-frame clones only, with some absent. The table includes roughly 110,000 clones, 82% detected once. The sequenced sample was PBMCs. The receptors derive from a man over 45 in good health and CMV-seronegative.

J is TRBJ2-3 and V is TRBV5-1; no definite D call. The CDR3 runs to 14 residues. Germline CDR1 SGHRS, CDR2 YFSETQ. The V end was cut by 4 bases, the J end by 0 bases, with 9 bases between. CDR3 DNA sequence: TGCGCCAGCAGCCCCGAGGCTAGCACAGATACGCAGTATTTT. This encodes CASSPEASTDTQYF.

This clone was counted a few times. One end of the junction varies from germline; a read error may be responsible. This CDR3 reads CASSQDEGYGYTF. The CDR3 coding sequence is TGTGCCAGCAGTCAAGACGAGGGCTATGGCTACACCTTC. V gene TRBV4-2 combines with J gene TRBJ1-2, with D hard to call. The CDR3 has 13 residues. The germline CDR1 and CDR2 sequences are LGHNA and YNFKEQ.

The V call is TRBV9, the J call TRBJ2-1, with a tentative D call TRBD1 (5 bases). Germline-derived CDR1 and CDR2 are SGDLS and YYNGEE. CDR3 length: 12 amino acids. The V end was cut by 0 bases, the J end by 8 bases, with 6 bases between. In nucleotides, the CDR3 is TGTGCCAGCAGCGTAGCGACAGATGAGCAGTTCTTC. Translated, it gives CASSVATDEQFF.

This clone came up once. The CDR3 reads CASSPGLNIQYF. The CDR3 region has the DNA TGTGCCAGTAGTCCAGGGTTGAACATTCAGTACTTC. V and J are TRBV19 and TRBJ2-4, with D possibly TRBD1 on 5 matching bases. There are 12 residues in the CDR3. Germline assignment: CDR1 LNHDA and CDR2 SQIVND (reference sequence). The V end was cut by 5 bases, the J end by 7 bases, with 9 bases between.

This chain links TRBV15 with TRBJ1-2, with 7 bases that match TRBD1. From germline, CDR1 is LNHNV and CDR2 YYDKDF (reference sequence). The CDR3 has 15 residues. Trimming cost V 5 bases and J 7 bases; bases outside gene matches: 13. The CDR3 region is CATSDYRGQGGGYTF. CDR3 bases: TGTGCCACCAGCGACTACAGGGGCCAGGGGGGTGGCTACACCTTC.

The V gene is TRBV27, the J gene TRBJ1-1; D perhaps matches TRBD1 (6 bases). Germline CDR1 is MNHEY and CDR2 is SMNVEV (reference sequence). V lost 6 bases and J 1 base, leaving 12 bases between the germline ends. CDR3 size: 14 residues. This CDR3 reads CASSLGATNTEAFF. The DNA of the CDR3 is TGTGCCAGCAGCTTGGGGGCGACGAACACTGAAGCTTTCTTT.

V usage is TRBV5-4 and J usage is TRBJ2-3; 7 nucleotides match TRBD2. The CDR3 has 16 amino acids. V trimming: 3 bases; J trimming: 2 bases; junction bases outside the gene matches: 9. Germline loops: CDR1 SGHNT, CDR2 YYREEE (reference sequence). CDR3 region: CASSSATSRSTDTQYF. In DNA form, the CDR3 reads TGTGCCAGCAGCTCCGCGACTAGCCGATCCACAGATACGCAGTATTTT.

This rearrangement joins TRBV5-6 to TRBJ2-2; tentatively, D is TRBD2 (6 bases). The V gene lost 6 bases and the J gene lost 13 bases, with 22 bases spanning the gap. Germline V gives CDR1 SGHDT, CDR2 YYEEEE. This CDR3 spans 14 amino acids. CDR3 amino acids: CASNLDHVRGRLFF. For the CDR3, the DNA is TGTGCCAGCAACCTTGATCATGTGCGGGGAAGGCTGTTTTTT.

This clone was counted a single time. The J gene is TRBJ1-5, the V gene TRBV10-2; D not resolved. CDR1 is WSHSY and CDR2 is SAAADI in the germline V gene. V was clipped by 0 bases and J by 1 base, with 19 bases between them. The CDR3 length is 19 residues. The CDR3 DNA follows: TGCGCCAGCAGTGAGTCGGGTCCCCGGGGTTTCGACAGCAATCAGCCCCAGCATTTT. Amino acids: CASSESGPRGFDSNQPQHF.

This clone appeared a single time. The chain combines TRBV7-9 with TRBJ2-5, with D possibly matching TRBD2 (5 bases). The V gene's germline CDR1 is SEHNR and CDR2 FQNEAQ (reference sequence). The CDR3 spans 15 residues. Trimming pared 6 bases from V and 2 bases from J, leaving 16 bases between. The CDR3 protein is CASSLAFPGQETQYF. CDR3 coding DNA: TGTGCCAGCAGTCTAGCTTTCCCGGGACAAGAGACCCAGTACTTC.

This clone showed up just once. V and J are TRBV7-9 and TRBJ2-1; 10 nucleotides agree with TRBD2. The CDR3 totals 15 residues. The V and J ends lost 2 bases and 8 bases, in that order; junction bases with no gene match: 6. The germline CDR1 and CDR2 sequences are SEHNR and FQNEAQ (reference sequence). CDR3 nucleotide sequence: TGTGCCAGCAGCTTAATAGCGGGGGGCCGGGATGAGCAGTTCTTC. Translation gives CASSLIAGGRDEQFF.

The chain links TRBV2 to TRBJ2-1, with TRBD2 as a possible D gene (6 bases). CDR3 length: 16 amino acids. The V and J ends lost 6 bases and 1 base respectively, with 16 bases between them. In germline, CDR1 is SNHLY, CDR2 FYNNEI. CDR3 protein: CASSVPGLRSYNEQFF. CDR3 sequence (DNA): TGTGCCAGCAGCGTCCCGGGACTTCGGTCCTACAATGAGCAGTTCTTC.

The count of this clone is one. The rearrangement uses TRBV5-1 and TRBJ2-5; TRBD2 matches 16 bases. Germline loops: CDR1 SGHRS, CDR2 YFSETQ. With 4 bases clipped from V and 5 bases from J, the junction kept 8 bases outside the gene matches. This CDR3 has 17 residues. CDR3 DNA: TGCGCCAGCAGCCCGGGACTAGCGGGGGGGCAGTACGAGACCCAGTACTTC. Protein sequence: CASSPGLAGGQYETQYF.

The genes are TRBV7-4 and TRBJ2-7; TRBD2 agrees at 11 bases. Germline CDR1 is SGHVT and CDR2 is SQSDAQ. CDR3 length equals 16 residues. V shed 1 base, J shed 0 bases, and the junction held 2 bases outside the gene matches. In DNA form, the CDR3 reads TGTGCCAGCAGCTTAGTCCTAGCGGGGGGCTCCTACGAGCAGTACGTC. It codes for CASSLVLAGGSYEQYV.

The rearrangement links TRBV6-1 to TRBJ1-1; TRBD1 might be the D (5 bases). CDR1 and CDR2 from the germline V gene are MNHNS and SASEGT. The V end was cut by 8 bases, the J end by 7 bases, with 23 bases between. This CDR3 contains 15 residues. CDR3 loop: CASGVRGGESVEAFF. Written as DNA, the CDR3 is TGTGCCAGCGGGGTCCGCGGGGGGGAATCTGTTGAAGCTTTCTTT.

This clone was observed a few times. The rearrangement uses TRBV5-4 and TRBJ1-1; 7 nucleotides match TRBD1. The CDR3 contains 16 residues. V lost 0 bases to trimming and J lost 3 bases; unmatched junction nucleotides: 8. Per the germline V gene, CDR1 is SGHNT and CDR2 is YYREEE (reference sequence). As DNA, the CDR3 is TGTGCCAGCAGCTTGGGTCTAGGGGGCGGGGACACTGAAGCTTTCTTT. Its translation is CASSLGLGGGDTEAFF.

The genes are TRBV5-1 and TRBJ2-3, with D perhaps TRBD2 (6 bases). Trimming took off 0 bases at V and 4 bases at J, with 18 bases between the two ends. This CDR3 has 17 residues. The germline gives CDR1 SGHRS, CDR2 YFSETQ. Here the CDR3 DNA reads TGCGCCAGCAGCTTGGCCTTGGGGGGACGGGGCGCAGATACGCAGTATTTT. As protein: CASSLALGGRGADTQYF.

The chain is built from TRBV20-1 and TRBJ1-1; 10 bases are shared with TRBD1. CDR1 and CDR2 from the germline V gene are DFQATT and SNEGSKA (reference sequence). The CDR3 has 11 amino acids. J was trimmed by 8 bases and V by 6 bases; bases with no gene match: 3. The CDR3 sequence is CSAEGQGEAFF. For the CDR3, the DNA is TGCAGTGCCGAGGGACAGGGGGAAGCTTTCTTT.

The chain uses TRBV19 and TRBJ1-2; 8 bases are shared with TRBD1. This CDR3 has 16 amino acids. Germline-derived CDR1 and CDR2 are LNHDA and SQIVND (reference sequence). Trimming took 9 bases from V and 5 from J; bases not matched to a gene: 17. The CDR3 loop is CASASGDRQTYYGYTF. In nucleotides, the CDR3 is TGTGCCAGCGCATCGGGGGACAGGCAGACTTATTATGGCTACACCTTC. Filled out from reference TRBV19 and TRBJ1-2, the complete variable domain reads DGGITQSPKYLFRKEGQNVTLSCEQNLNHDAMYWYRQDPGQGLRLIYYSQIVNDFQKGDIAEGYSVSREKKESFPLTVTSAQKNPTAFYLCASASGDRQTYYGYTFGSGTRLTVV.

The gene calls are TRBV19 and TRBJ2-1; D is perhaps TRBD1 (5 bases). Deletions cut 2 bases from V and 9 bases from J, with 17 bases between. CDR1 and CDR2 (germline): LNHDA, SQIVND (reference sequence). There are 15 residues in the CDR3. CDR3 sequence reads: CASSIQGRFGSEQFF. CDR3 nucleotides: TGTGCCAGTAGTATACAGGGAAGGTTCGGCAGTGAGCAGTTCTTC.

The V and J genes are TRBV25-1 and TRBJ1-1, with D possibly TRBD1 on 6 matching bases. CDR3 size: 15 residues. Between the trimmed V and J ends, which lost 3 bases and 0 bases, there was a span of 11 bases. Germline CDR1 is MGHDK and CDR2 is SYGVNS. DNA for the CDR3: TGTGCCAGCAGTGATCCGGGGACACTGAACACTGAAGCTTTCTTT. Its translation is CASSDPGTLNTEAFF.

J is TRBJ1-1 and V is TRBV6-5, with a possible D match to TRBD1 (6 bases). V gave up 0 bases and J gave up 8 bases, with 13 bases separating them. CDR1 is MNHEY, CDR2 SVGAGI, per germline. The CDR3 has 14 residues. This CDR3 reads CASSYSMVGTEAFF. The CDR3 DNA reads as TGTGCCAGCAGTTACTCGATGGTCGGGACAGAAGCTTTCTTT.